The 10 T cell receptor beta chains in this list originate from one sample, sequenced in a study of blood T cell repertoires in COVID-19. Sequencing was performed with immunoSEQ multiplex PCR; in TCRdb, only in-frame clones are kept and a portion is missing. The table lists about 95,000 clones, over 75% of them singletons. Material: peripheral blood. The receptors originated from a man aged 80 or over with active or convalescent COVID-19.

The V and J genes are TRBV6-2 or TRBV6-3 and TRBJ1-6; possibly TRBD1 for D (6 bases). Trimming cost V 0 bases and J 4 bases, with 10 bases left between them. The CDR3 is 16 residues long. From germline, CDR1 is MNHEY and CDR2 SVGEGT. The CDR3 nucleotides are TGTGCCAGCAGTTACTCACAGGGAAGATATAATTCACCCCTCCACTTT. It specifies CASSYSQGRYNSPLHF.

The CDR3: CASSESRVGGQETQYF. Here the CDR3 DNA reads TGCGCCAGCAGTGAGTCCCGGGTGGGAGGCCAAGAGACCCAGTACTTC. The rearrangement links TRBV10-1 to TRBJ2-5, with a possible D match to TRBD2 (6 bases). In germline, CDR1 is WNHNN, CDR2 SYGVQD (reference sequence). The CDR3 consists of 16 residues. V was pared by 0 bases and J by 1 base, with 12 bases between.

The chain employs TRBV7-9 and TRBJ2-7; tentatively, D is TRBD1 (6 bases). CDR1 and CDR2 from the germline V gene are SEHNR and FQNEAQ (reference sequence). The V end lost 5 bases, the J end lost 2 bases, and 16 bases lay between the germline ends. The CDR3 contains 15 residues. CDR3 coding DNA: TGTGCCAGCAGCCACCGACAGGAACAGACCTACGAGCAGTACTTC. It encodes CASSHRQEQTYEQYF. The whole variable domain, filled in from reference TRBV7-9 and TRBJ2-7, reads DTGVSQNPRHKITKRGQNVTFRCDPISEHNRLYWYRQTLGQGPEFLTYFQNEAQLEKSRLLSDRFSAERPKGSFSTLEIQRTEQGDSAMYLCASSHRQEQTYEQYFGPGTRLTVT.

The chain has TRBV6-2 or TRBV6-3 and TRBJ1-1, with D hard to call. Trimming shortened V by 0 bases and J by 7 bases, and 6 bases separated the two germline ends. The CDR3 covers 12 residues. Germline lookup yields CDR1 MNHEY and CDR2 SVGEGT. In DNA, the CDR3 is TGTGCCAGCAGTTACTCGTCTGTTGAAGCTTTCTTT. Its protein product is CASSYSSVEAFF.

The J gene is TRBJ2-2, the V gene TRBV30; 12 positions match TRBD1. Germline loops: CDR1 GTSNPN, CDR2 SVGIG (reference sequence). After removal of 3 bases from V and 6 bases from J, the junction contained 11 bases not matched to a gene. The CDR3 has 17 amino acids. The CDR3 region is CAWSLRVGTGGPGELFF. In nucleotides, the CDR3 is TGTGCCTGGAGCCTTCGGGTCGGGACAGGGGGCCCCGGGGAGCTGTTTTTT. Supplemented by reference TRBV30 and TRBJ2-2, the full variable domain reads SQTIHQWPATLVQPVGSPLSLECTVEGTSNPNLYWYRQAAGRGLQLLFYSVGIGQISSEVPQNLSASRPQDRQFILSSKKLLLSDSGFYLCAWSLRVGTGGPGELFFGEGSRLTVL.

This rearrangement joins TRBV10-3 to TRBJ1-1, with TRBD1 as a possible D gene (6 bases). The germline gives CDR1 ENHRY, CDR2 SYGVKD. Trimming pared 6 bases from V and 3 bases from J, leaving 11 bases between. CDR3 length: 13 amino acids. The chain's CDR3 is CAIRGGMDTEAFF. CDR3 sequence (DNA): TGTGCCATCAGAGGGGGAATGGACACTGAAGCTTTCTTT.

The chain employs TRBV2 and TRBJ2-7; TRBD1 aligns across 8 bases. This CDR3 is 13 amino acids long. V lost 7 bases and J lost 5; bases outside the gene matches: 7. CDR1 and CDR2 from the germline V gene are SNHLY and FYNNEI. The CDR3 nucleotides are TGTGCCAGCACCCTGGACAGGGATGACGAGCAGTACTTC. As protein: CASTLDRDDEQYF. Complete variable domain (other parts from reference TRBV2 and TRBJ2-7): EPEVTQTPSHQVTQMGQEVILRCVPISNHLYFYWYRQILGQKVEFLVSFYNNEISEKSEIFDDQFSVERPDGSNFTLKIRSTKLEDSAMYFCASTLDRDDEQYFGPGTRLTVT.

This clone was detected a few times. The CDR3 reads CASSEAGARGNEQFF. CDR3 in DNA: TGTGCCAGCAGTGAAGCGGGGGCTAGAGGCAATGAGCAGTTCTTC. This sequence joins TRBV2 and TRBJ2-1, with D possibly TRBD1 on 6 matching bases. This CDR3 has 15 amino acids. Germline values: CDR1 SNHLY, CDR2 FYNNEI. V was shortened by 0 bases and J by 6 bases, with 12 bases between the two germline ends.

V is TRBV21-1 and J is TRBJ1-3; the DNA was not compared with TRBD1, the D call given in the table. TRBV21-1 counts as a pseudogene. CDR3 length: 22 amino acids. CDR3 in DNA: TGTGCCAGCAGCAAAGGGTCTGATTGGACAGGCGGATTGGGGGTCTCTGGAAACACCATATATTTT. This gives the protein CASSKGSDWTGGLGVSGNTIYF.

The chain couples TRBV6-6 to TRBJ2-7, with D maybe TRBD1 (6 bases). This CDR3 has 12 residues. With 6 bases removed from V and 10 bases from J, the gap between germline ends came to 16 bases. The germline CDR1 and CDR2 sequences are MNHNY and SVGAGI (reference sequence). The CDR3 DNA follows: TGTGCCAGCAGCTCGAGACAGGAAGGACAGTACTTC. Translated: CASSSRQEGQYF.